This TCR beta chain was recorded in a study of sequential checkpoint blockade in melanoma. Study information: After both sequences, patients received maintenance nivolumab.

TCRdb's table, derived via immunoSEQ multiplex PCR, lists solely in-frame clones and lacks some. The table lists fewer than 20,000 clones, approximately 58% of them singletons. Germline values: CDR1 MNHEY, CDR2 SMNVEV (reference sequence). V lost 4 bases and J lost 6; bases outside the gene matches: 12. The CDR3 covers 17 residues. Treatment meaning: randomized to nivolumab then ipilimumab (arm A) or the reverse (arm B). DNA-damaging chemotherapy had not been given to any patient beforehand. Sorted cells were live CD3+CD8+, lacking CD19 and CD56, from PBMCs. The V gene is TRBV27, the J gene TRBJ2-7, with 13 nucleotides matching TRBD2. This receptor was identified in a human donor with melanoma. This specimen was CD8+ T cells sorted from blood (inferred from file names), taken from a patient given nivolumab and ipilimumab in sequence. The CDR3 loop is CASSSNPGTSGKVEQYF. The CDR3 region has the DNA TGTGCCAGCAGTTCGAATCCCGGGACTAGCGGGAAAGTCGAGCAGTACTTC.